One and the same sample provided the 25 T cell receptor beta chains below, sequenced in a study of shared T cell receptors in the human thymus. Measured with immunoSEQ multiplex PCR; TCRdb has only the in-frame clones, and not every one. The table lists approximately 730,000 clones, roughly 88% of them singletons. These data were likewise used in another study, on human thymus T cells.

The sample taken for sequencing was thymocytes. The receptor set was obtained from a girl in the first two years of life with a congenital heart defect.

This chain uses TRBV4-3 with TRBJ2-7; D is unclear. Germline V CDR1 and CDR2: LGHNA, YSLEER. Trimming cost V 1 base and J 2 bases, with 12 bases left between them. CDR3 length: 15 amino acids. The CDR3 nucleotides read TGCGCCAGCAGCCAAGTGCCCGGGTTTACCTACGAGCAGTACTTC. Its translation: CASSQVPGFTYEQYF.

The chain has TRBV4-1 and TRBJ2-2, with a possible D match to TRBD2 (6 bases). V shed 0 bases and J shed 5 bases, with 16 bases lying between them. The CDR3 extends over 17 amino acids. CDR1 is MGHRA and CDR2 is YSYEKL in the germline V gene. CDR3 residues: CASSQDGWQAGTGELFF. The CDR3 nucleotides are TGCGCCAGCAGCCAAGATGGATGGCAGGCGGGAACCGGGGAGCTGTTTTTT.

The chain carries TRBV6-1 and TRBJ1-1; D is ambiguous. Germline CDR1 reads MNHNS; CDR2 reads SASEGT. Between the trimmed V and J ends, which lost 2 bases and 1 base, there was a span of 8 bases. This CDR3 contains 14 residues. Here the CDR3 reads CASSERESNTEAFF. CDR3 in DNA: TGTGCCAGCAGTGAAAGGGAGTCGAACACTGAAGCTTTCTTT.

The chain uses TRBV5-6 and TRBJ1-2, with D possibly TRBD1 on 5 matching bases. Germline CDR1 is SGHDT and CDR2 is YYEEEE. The CDR3 totals 13 residues. V lost 4 bases and J 5 bases, leaving 12 bases between the germline ends. CDR3 region: CASSPLGGYGYTF. CDR3 bases: TGTGCCAGCAGCCCCCTCGGGGGGTATGGCTACACCTTC.

This chain connects TRBV4-3 to TRBJ1-2; TRBD1 aligns across 7 bases. Losses at the gene ends were 1 base for V and 8 bases for J; bases not matched to a gene: 10. CDR3 size: 15 residues. Germline CDR1 and CDR2: LGHNA and YSLEER. The CDR3 coding sequence is TGCGCCAGCAGCCAAGTACGACAGGGATTTGGAGGCTACACCTTC. Amino acids: CASSQVRQGFGGYTF.

This clone has more than one count but fewer than ten. This chain connects TRBV29-1 to TRBJ2-5; 7 nucleotides align to TRBD1. CDR1 SQVTM and CDR2 ANQGSEA come from the germline V gene. V lost 6 bases, J lost 9 bases, and 16 bases stayed unmatched. This CDR3 is 14 amino acids long. CDR3 protein: CSVAWTLQDRAQYF. In DNA form, the CDR3 reads TGCAGCGTCGCCTGGACTCTACAAGACAGGGCCCAGTACTTC.

The CDR3 loop reads CASSEALRGIPPDSYEQYF. The CDR3 DNA reads as TGTGCCAGCAGTGAAGCCCTCAGGGGCATCCCCCCCGACTCCTACGAGCAGTACTTC. The chain uses TRBV2 and TRBJ2-7; D may be TRBD1 (6 bases). V was shortened by 0 bases and J by 0 bases, with 21 bases between the two germline ends. Germline V lookup: CDR1 SNHLY, CDR2 FYNNEI. The CDR3 extends over 19 amino acids.

This sequence joins TRBV28 and TRBJ1-5; a weak D match, TRBD1 (5 bases). There are 15 residues in the CDR3. Germline-derived CDR1 and CDR2 are MDHEN and SYDVKM. V shed 5 bases and J shed 5 bases, with 16 bases lying between them. CDR3 DNA: TGTGCCAGCAGTGGGACTCTATTTAGACATCAGCCCCAGCATTTT. This translates into CASSGTLFRHQPQHF.

This clone has more than one count but fewer than ten. This chain uses TRBV12-5 with TRBJ2-2; 7 bases fit TRBD1. This CDR3 is 18 amino acids long. The trim removed 1 base at V and 4 bases at J, leaving 12 bases unmatched. CDR1 LGHNT and CDR2 FRNRAP come from the germline V gene. The CDR3 protein is CASGLAQGTPGITGELFF. The CDR3 DNA reads TGTGCTAGTGGTTTGGCACAGGGGACGCCGGGTATCACCGGGGAGCTGTTTTTT.

CDR3 protein: CASSQDRGGRSTEAFF. CDR3 DNA: TGTGCCAGCAGCCAAGATCGGGGGGGAAGGAGCACTGAAGCTTTCTTT. The rearrangement uses TRBV14 and TRBJ1-1; weak D call: TRBD1 (5 bases). V was trimmed by 0 bases and J by 4 bases, leaving 15 bases between them. This CDR3 is 16 amino acids long. Germline V gene data show CDR1 as SGHDN and CDR2 as FVKESK.

The genes are TRBV5-6 and TRBJ2-1, with D possibly TRBD1 on 6 matching bases. CDR3 length equals 16 residues. The ends were cut back, 0 bases at V and 0 bases at J, with 10 bases in the middle. The germline CDR1 and CDR2 sequences are SGHDT and YYEEEE. The CDR3 nucleotides are TGTGCCAGCAGCTTGGCCGGCAGGGGCTCCTACAATGAGCAGTTCTTC. It specifies CASSLAGRGSYNEQFF.

The rearrangement joins TRBV18 to TRBJ1-5, with D perhaps TRBD1 (6 bases). The V and J ends lost 8 bases and 1 base respectively, with 24 bases between them. The germline gives CDR1 KGHSH, CDR2 LQKENI. CDR3 length: 18 amino acids. CDR3 protein: CASPPGGRLVVSNQPQHF. Here the CDR3 DNA reads TGTGCCAGCCCCCCTGGGGGCAGGCTTGTAGTGAGCAATCAGCCCCAGCATTTT.

The V gene is TRBV14, the J gene TRBJ2-7, with D unresolved. The CDR3 spans 13 residues. V dropped 1 base and J dropped 3 bases, with 7 bases sitting between them. The germline CDR1 and CDR2 sequences are SGHDN and FVKESK. CDR3 residues: CASSQGQYYEQYF. CDR3 nucleotide sequence: TGTGCCAGCAGCCAAGGTCAGTACTACGAGCAGTACTTC. The whole variable domain, remainder taken from reference TRBV14 and TRBJ2-7, is EAGVTQFPSHSVIEKGQTVTLRCDPISGHDNLYWYRRVMGKEIKFLLHFVKESKQDESGMPNNRFLAERTGGTYSTLKVQPAELEDSGVYFCASSQGQYYEQYFGPGTRLTVT.

This rearrangement joins TRBV11-1 to TRBJ1-2; 7 bases are a match to TRBD1. Germline values: CDR1 SGHAT, CDR2 FQDESV (reference sequence). The CDR3 loop spans 14 amino acids. Trimming cost V 1 base and J 8 bases; bases outside gene matches: 7. The CDR3 DNA is TGTGCCAGCAGCTTAGGAGGTGCAGGGGGAGGCTACACCTTC. This translates into CASSLGGAGGGYTF.

On this clone itself: This CDR3 is also generated by other DNA sequences in the sample. The CDR3: CASSPTGGNEQFF. The DNA for the CDR3 is TGTGCCAGCAGCCCAACAGGGGGAAATGAGCAGTTCTTC. J is TRBJ2-1 and V is TRBV7-9; 8 bases align to TRBD1. This CDR3 is 13 amino acids long. Germline V gene sequence: CDR1 SEHNR, CDR2 FQNEAQ (reference sequence). Trimming cost V 5 bases and J 7 bases; bases outside gene matches: 4.

This clone is a singleton in its sample. The chain combines TRBV27 with TRBJ2-7, with 10 bases fitting TRBD2. The CDR3 runs 17 residues. Germline CDR1 and CDR2: MNHEY and SMNVEV (reference sequence). Trimming cost V 5 bases and J 2 bases; bases outside gene matches: 12. The CDR3 protein is CASSLRLSSGGPYEQYF. CDR3 nucleotides: TGTGCCAGCAGTCTACGACTCTCTAGCGGGGGTCCCTACGAGCAGTACTTC.

On this clone itself: At one end, the junction sequence differs from germline, possibly due to a read error. This chain joins TRBV4-1 and TRBJ1-1, with D perhaps TRBD1 (6 bases). The CDR3 runs to 16 residues. Germline values: CDR1 MGHRA, CDR2 YSYEKL. The CDR3 nucleotides are TGCACCAGCAGCCAAGTTCACAGGCAGGGGACCACTGAAGCTTTCTTT. Protein: CTSSQVHRQGTTEAFF.

The rearrangement joins TRBV10-2 to TRBJ2-1; tentatively, D is TRBD1 (6 bases). Germline V gene sequence: CDR1 WSHSY, CDR2 SAAADI. The CDR3 runs 11 residues. V was shortened by 2 bases and J by 10 bases, with 6 bases between the two germline ends. CDR3 sequence (DNA): TGCGCCAGCAGTGAGAGGGGGGAGCAGTTCTTC. Translating it yields CASSERGEQFF.

The chain joins TRBV5-4 to TRBJ1-1; weak D call: TRBD1 (6 bases). Germline V gives CDR1 SGHNT, CDR2 YYREEE (reference sequence). V lost 3 bases and J 3 bases, leaving 18 bases between the germline ends. The length of the CDR3 is 16 residues. CDR3 amino acids: CASSSGTPRTDTEAFF. The DNA for the CDR3 is TGTGCCAGCAGCTCCGGGACACCTAGAACGGACACTGAAGCTTTCTTT.

The V gene is TRBV9, the J gene TRBJ2-7; TRBD2 matches at 12 bases. The CDR3 extends over 17 amino acids. CDR1 and CDR2 from the germline V gene are SGDLS and YYNGEE. The J segment lost 2 bases and the V segment lost 0 bases, leaving 6 bases of the junction unmatched. Here the CDR3 DNA reads TGTGCCAGCAGCGTAGCCGAGACTAGCGGGGGTACCTACGAGCAGTACTTC. Translation gives CASSVAETSGGTYEQYF.

The V gene is TRBV7-9, the J gene TRBJ2-1; D is ambiguous. CDR3 length: 12 residues. The V end was cut by 5 bases, the J end by 8 bases, with 10 bases between. Per the germline V gene, CDR1 is SEHNR and CDR2 is FQNEAQ (reference sequence). Written as DNA, the CDR3 is TGTGCCAGCAGCCCCCCGGGTTATGAGCAGTTCTTC. Translating gives CASSPPGYEQFF.

The chain couples TRBV7-9 to TRBJ1-2, with TRBD1 identical over 8 bases. Germline assignment: CDR1 SEHNR and CDR2 FQNEAQ (reference sequence). There are 15 residues in the CDR3. The V gene end was trimmed by 1 base and the J gene end by 3 bases; junction bases not matched to a gene: 4. Here the CDR3 reads CASSLGSRGHYGYTF. In nucleotides, the CDR3 is TGTGCCAGCAGCTTAGGTTCCAGGGGGCACTATGGCTACACCTTC.

The chain links TRBV5-6 to TRBJ2-1; 9 bases line up with TRBD2. V lost 0 bases and J lost 4; bases outside the gene matches: 5. CDR3 length equals 16 residues. Germline V gene data show CDR1 as SGHDT and CDR2 as YYEEEE. CDR3 in amino acids: CASSLVGGGAYNEQFF. CDR3 coding DNA: TGTGCCAGCAGCTTGGTTGGCGGGGGGGCTTACAATGAGCAGTTCTTC.

The gene calls are TRBV9 and TRBJ2-1; the match to TRBD2 covers 7 bases. Germline CDR1 and CDR2: SGDLS and YYNGEE. The CDR3 spans 19 residues. V was clipped by 4 bases and J by 3 bases; unmatched bases: 19. The CDR3 protein is CASSTRSRALGDYYNEQFF. The CDR3 region has the DNA TGTGCCAGCAGCACGCGAAGTAGGGCTCTGGGGGACTACTACAATGAGCAGTTCTTC.

The chain combines TRBV7-2 with TRBJ2-7; D remains ambiguous. CDR3 length equals 19 residues. With 2 bases removed from V and 3 bases from J, the gap between germline ends came to 26 bases. Germline V lookup: CDR1 SGHTA, CDR2 FQGNSA. The CDR3 sequence: CASSLYPLTLERSFYEQYF. The CDR3 DNA reads TGTGCCAGCAGCTTATATCCATTAACTCTAGAGCGTAGCTTCTACGAGCAGTACTTC.